This passage covers 9 T cell receptor beta chains from one sample sequenced in a study of blood T cell repertoires in COVID-19. TCRdb keeps only in-frame clones here, not all; method: immunoSEQ multiplex PCR. The sample has 180,000 or so clones; roughly 83% are singletons. Sequencing input: PBMCs or T cells enriched from blood (not recorded which). All receptors derive from a woman in her 30s who had recovered from COVID-19.

In DNA, the CDR3 is TGTGCCAGTAGGAAACCGGGACAGGGCGCCACCGGGGAGCTGTTTTTT. This sequence encodes CASRKPGQGATGELFF. The rearrangement uses TRBV19 and TRBJ2-2, with TRBD1 identical over 9 bases. CDR1 is LNHDA and CDR2 is SQIVND in the germline V gene (reference sequence). The CDR3 consists of 16 residues. V lost 6 bases to trimming and J lost 4 bases; unmatched junction nucleotides: 9.

J is TRBJ2-1 and V is TRBV7-2, with TRBD2 matching 13 bases. The CDR3 consists of 15 residues. Unmatched junction bases numbered 5, after V lost 6 bases and J lost 6 bases. Germline CDR1 SGHTA, CDR2 FQGNSA. The CDR3 region is CASRQLAGGLNEQFF. DNA of the CDR3: TGTGCCAGCAGGCAACTAGCGGGAGGGCTCAATGAGCAGTTCTTC. The full variable domain, completed using reference TRBV7-2 and TRBJ2-1, is GAGVSQSPSNKVTEKGKDVELRCDPISGHTALYWYRQSLGQGLEFLIYFQGNSAPDKSGLPSDRFSAERTGGSVSTLTIQRTQQEDSAVYLCASRQLAGGLNEQFFGPGTRLTVL.

This sequence joins TRBV7-9 and TRBJ1-2, with D uncertain. Trimming took off 4 bases at V and 6 bases at J, with 15 bases between the two ends. Germline V CDR1 and CDR2: SEHNR, FQNEAQ (reference sequence). CDR3 length: 14 amino acids. CDR3 in DNA: TGTGCCAGCAGCTCCAGCGCCCCGTCAGATGGCTACACCTTC. Protein sequence: CASSSSAPSDGYTF.

Relative to its sample, this clone is medium-sized. The chain recombines TRBV3-1 (or the pseudogene TRBV3-2) with TRBJ2-7, with a possible D match to TRBD2 (6 bases). The ends were cut back, 3 bases at V and 5 bases at J, with 11 bases in the middle. Germline V gene sequence: CDR1 LGHDT, CDR2 YNNKEL (reference sequence). The CDR3 spans 13 residues. The DNA for the CDR3 is TGTGCCAGCAGCCACCGGGGAGGTAACGAGCAGTACTTC. Protein product: CASSHRGGNEQYF.

J is TRBJ2-7 and V is TRBV5-1, with a weak D call TRBD2 (5 bases). Germline V gives CDR1 SGHRS, CDR2 YFSETQ. V lost 1 base and J lost 6, with 14 bases in between. The CDR3 spans 14 residues. The DNA for the CDR3 is TGCGCCAGCAGCTTGTCGGTCACTAGTCCCGAGCAGTACTTC. Amino acids: CASSLSVTSPEQYF.

The table lists this clone with a count of one. The chain links TRBV4-1 to TRBJ1-2, with D maybe TRBD1 (5 bases). The V and J ends lost 4 bases and 2 bases respectively, with 8 bases between them. From germline, CDR1 is MGHRA and CDR2 YSYEKL. CDR3 length: 13 amino acids. This CDR3 is CASSPDRNYGYTF. CDR3 coding DNA: TGCGCCAGCAGCCCCGACAGAAACTATGGCTACACCTTC.

V gene TRBV18 combines with J gene TRBJ2-3; 9 nucleotides agree with TRBD1. V was clipped by 3 bases and J by 3 bases; unmatched bases: 7. This CDR3 is 16 amino acids long. The germline CDR1 and CDR2 sequences are KGHSH and LQKENI. The CDR3 spells CASSPPGQGFTDTQYF. In DNA form, the CDR3 reads TGTGCCAGCTCACCCCCGGGACAGGGTTTTACAGATACGCAGTATTTT.

The chain couples TRBV14 to TRBJ2-7; TRBD2 aligns across 7 bases. The V and J ends lost 4 bases and 6 bases, in that order; junction bases with no gene match: 9. Germline loops: CDR1 SGHDN, CDR2 FVKESK. There are 14 residues in the CDR3. CDR3: CASSLGGGSVEQYF. The CDR3 nucleotides are TGTGCCAGCAGCCTAGGAGGCGGGAGTGTCGAGCAGTACTTC.

CDR3 nucleotide sequence: TGTGCCAGCAGCCCGGACAGTTCCTCTGGAAACACCATATATTTT. Translation: CASSPDSSSGNTIYF. The chain carries TRBV5-6 and TRBJ1-3; possible D gene TRBD1, 6 bases. CDR3 length: 15 amino acids. CDR1 and CDR2 (germline): SGHDT, YYEEEE. V lost 4 bases and J 0 bases, leaving 11 bases between the germline ends.